The rows below give T cell receptor beta chains drawn from one sample of a study of T cells after posttransplantation cyclophosphamide. Sequenced by immunoSEQ multiplex PCR; TCRdb stores in-frame clones only, minus some. The repertoire has fewer than 13,000 clones, around nine tenths of them found once; the top ten carry 25% to 30%. The sequencing here drew on CD4+ T cells sorted from PBMCs, taken after allogeneic stem cell transplant with posttransplant cyclophosphamide. The receptors stem from a young adult male patient who received an allogeneic stem cell transplant from a related donor, was CMV-positive, and had acute GVHD only. Some of the T cells may derive from the graft donor. Both conserved end residues are part of each CDR3. A D gene is named only where the DNA matches it firmly. Expanded clones get a size class; other rows say once, few or many, or leave the size out.

>TRBJ1-3|.|TRBV4-1|.|16
TGCGCCAGCAGCCGACAACTAGACTCTACTGGAAACACCATATATTTT
CASSRQLDSTGNTIYF
>TRBJ1-3|.|TRBV7-6|.|16
TGTGCCAGCAGCTTAGGTGCCAGGACTATTGAAAACACCATATATTTT
CASSLGARTIENTIYF
>TRBJ2-7|.|TRBV19|.|14
TGTGCCAGTAGCCGCAGGGAATTGGCTCGCGAGCAGTACTTC
CASSRRELAREQYF
>TRBJ2-4|TRBD2|TRBV7-8|.|15
TGTGCCAGCAGCCCGACTAGCGGGGGGAAGAACATTCAGTACTTC
CASSPTSGGKNIQYF
>TRBJ1-2|.|TRBV5-6|.|14
TGTGCCAGCAGCACCACACAGGGTCGGTATGGCTACACCTTC
CASSTTQGRYGYTF
>TRBJ1-2|.|TRBV2|.|15
TGTGCCAGCAACCCGGACAGAGCCACACCCTGGGGCTACACCTTC
CASNPDRATPWGYTF
>TRBJ2-7|.|TRBV7-2|.|14
TGTGCCAGCAGCTTATTCCCGGACAGCTACGAGCAGTACTTC
CASSLFPDSYEQYF
>TRBJ1-2|.|TRBV5-6|.|14
TGTGCCAGCAGCAGCAGGGATCTCGGCTATGGCTACACCTTC
CASSSRDLGYGYTF
>TRBJ1-1|.|TRBV11-2|.|10
TGTGCCAGCAGCGTTAAACATGCTTTCTTT
CASSVKHAFF
>TRBJ2-7|.|TRBV7-2|.|15
TGTGCCAGCAGCTTAGCAGGGGTCGGGGGCTACGAGCAGTACTTC
CASSLAGVGGYEQYF
>TRBJ2-5|.|TRBV4-2|.|15
TGTGCCAGCAGCCATCCCGGGACAAACCAAGAGACCCAGTACTTC
CASSHPGTNQETQYF
>TRBJ2-1|TRBD2|TRBV14|once|14
TGTGCCAGCAGCCAAGCGGGGGGGACCTCAAAGCAGTTCTTC
CASSQAGGTSKQFF
>TRBJ1-2|TRBD1|TRBV5-4|.|13
TGTGCCAGCAGCTCGGGACAGGAAGGGGGCTACACCTTC
CASSSGQEGGYTF
>TRBJ2-1|TRBD2|TRBV10-3|.|15
TGTGCCATCAGTGATGGGACTAGAAATGGCGATGAGCAGTTCTTC
CAISDGTRNGDEQFF
>TRBJ2-2|.|TRBV12-5|.|15
TGTGCTAGTGCCTGGTCGGTCTCGAACACCGGGGAGCTGTTTTTT
CASAWSVSNTGELFF
>TRBJ2-7|TRBD2|TRBV7-2|.|14
TGTGCCAGCAGCGAAAGCGGGGGACCCTACGAGCAGTACTTC
CASSESGGPYEQYF
>TRBJ1-6|.|TRBV7-2|.|17
TGTGCCAGCAGCGTTCCCAGGGGTAGCTCCTATAATTCACCCCTCCACTTT
CASSVPRGSSYNSPLHF
>TRBJ2-3|.|TRBV7-9|.|14
TGTGCCAGCAGCTTTTCTCTGAGCGGAGATACGCAGTATTTT
CASSFSLSGDTQYF
>TRBJ2-1|TRBD2|TRBV6-1|.|14
TGTGCCACCGGACTAGCGGGGCGCTACAATGAGCAGTTCTTC
CATGLAGRYNEQFF
>TRBJ2-5|.|TRBV5-6|.|14
TGTGCCAGCAGCTCTCCAAGGGGCGGAGAGACCCAGTACTTC
CASSSPRGGETQYF
>TRBJ1-1|.|TRBV6-1|.|13
TGTGCCAGCAGTGAGGGGAGGAACACTGAAGCTTTCTTT
CASSEGRNTEAFF
>TRBJ2-3|TRBD1|TRBV5-6|.|15
TGTGCCAGCAGCTCGGGGACAGGAGACACAGATACGCAGTATTTT
CASSSGTGDTDTQYF
>TRBJ2-7|TRBD1|TRBV7-2|.|15
TGTGCCAGCAGCTTCGGGACAGGCCGCTCCTACGAGCAGTACTTC
CASSFGTGRSYEQYF
>TRBJ2-7|TRBD1|TRBV11-2|.|15
TGTGCCAGCAGCTCCAGGGACAGGGGGCGTTGGGAGCAGTACTTC
CASSSRDRGRWEQYF
>TRBJ1-6|.|TRBV4-3|.|17
TGCGCCAGCAGCCAAGAGCCCCCGACAGTTAATAATTCACCCCTCCACTTT
CASSQEPPTVNNSPLHF
>TRBJ2-2|TRBD2|TRBV7-7|.|18
TGTGCCAGCAGCTCCGCAGCGGGGGGAAGATCGAACACCGGGGAGCTGTTTTTT
CASSSAAGGRSNTGELFF
>TRBJ1-1|.|TRBV4-3|few|14
TGCGCCAGCAGCCAACAGGGGAGGAACACTGAAGCTTTCTTT
CASSQQGRNTEAFF
>TRBJ1-1|.|TRBV5-1|.|14
TGCGCCAGCAGCCTTTGGGGCTCGAACACTGAAGCTTTCTTT
CASSLWGSNTEAFF
>TRBJ2-6|.|TRBV28|.|13
TGTGCCAGCAGTCGGTCTGGGGCCAACGTCCTGACTTTC
CASSRSGANVLTF
>TRBJ1-2|TRBD1|TRBV7-6|.|20
TGTGCCAGCAGCTTAGCGCGAGGGGCAGGGGGCTACCAAGCTAACTATGGCTACACCTTC
CASSLARGAGGYQANYGYTF
>TRBJ1-1|.|TRBV6-1|.|16
TGTGCCAGCAGTGACGCAACCGGGACACCTAACACTGAAGCTTTCTTT
CASSDATGTPNTEAFF
>TRBJ1-2|.|TRBV9|.|15
TGTGCCAGCAGCGTAGATCAGAGACTTAACTATGGCTACACCTTC
CASSVDQRLNYGYTF
>TRBJ1-2|TRBD1|TRBV6-1|once|13
TGTGCCGCGGGTCCGGGACAGGGATATGGCTACACCTTC
CAAGPGQGYGYTF
>TRBJ2-7|TRBD2|TRBV27|.|17
TGTGCCAGCAGTCCCATGGCCCGACTAGCGGGGGAAAACGAGCAGTACTTC
CASSPMARLAGENEQYF
>TRBJ1-6|TRBD1|TRBV7-2|few|13
TGTGCCAGCAGCCTGACAGGGGATTCACCCCTCCACTTT
CASSLTGDSPLHF
>TRBJ1-2|.|TRBV11-2|.|13
TGTGCCAGCAGCCAATCAGGGTCCTATGGCTACACCTTC
CASSQSGSYGYTF
>TRBJ2-7|TRBD2|TRBV5-1|.|14
TGCGCCAGCAGGAGGACGGGGGGGATGTACGAGCAGTACTTC
CASRRTGGMYEQYF
>TRBJ1-6|.|TRBV19|few|15
TGTGCCAGTAGAACAGATGATACCTATAATTCACCCCTCCACTTT
CASRTDDTYNSPLHF
>TRBJ1-1|.|TRBV10-3|.|13
TGTGCCATCAGCGGACAATTGAACACTGAAGCTTTCTTT
CAISGQLNTEAFF
>TRBJ1-5|TRBD1|TRBV6-5|.|15
TGTGCCAGCAGGCGGACAGGGGCGGACAATCAGCCCCAGCATTTT
CASRRTGADNQPQHF
>TRBJ2-3|TRBD1|TRBV5-1|.|13
TGCGCCAGCGGGACAGGGACGACAGATACGCAGTATTTT
CASGTGTTDTQYF
>TRBJ2-3|TRBD1|TRBV18|.|15
TGTGCCAGCTCAGTCGCGAGACAGGGGGCTGATACGCAGTATTTT
CASSVARQGADTQYF
>TRBJ1-3|.|TRBV7-2|.|16
TGTGCCAGCAGTCTCTCCCCGGTTAGCTCTGGAAACACCATATATTTT
CASSLSPVSSGNTIYF
>TRBJ2-3|TRBD1|TRBV4-1|.|17
TGCGCCAGCAGCCAAAGGGGGACAGGGCTCGGCACAGATACGCAGTATTTT
CASSQRGTGLGTDTQYF
>TRBJ1-2|.|TRBV4-2|.|13
TGTGCCAGCAGCCAAGACAGTGGGTTGAGGTACACCTTC
CASSQDSGLRYTF
>TRBJ1-6|.|TRBV6-1|.|13
TGTGCCAGCTTTGTTAACGGAGGGTCACCCCTCCACTTT
CASFVNGGSPLHF
>TRBJ1-4|.|TRBV18|.|17
TGTGCCAGCTCATCATGGACAGCATCCGACAATAATGAAAAACTGTTTTTT
CASSSWTASDNNEKLFF
>TRBJ2-7|.|TRBV10-3|.|15
TGTGCCATCAGTGAGTCGCAGGGGTCGGGGTACGAGCAGTACTTC
CAISESQGSGYEQYF
>TRBJ1-6|TRBD1|TRBV2|.|13
TGTGCCAGCGCCGACAGGGCGGATTCACCCCTCCACTTT
CASADRADSPLHF
>TRBJ2-2|TRBD1|TRBV7-8|.|14
TGTGCCAGCACGGGGGACAGGGACACCGGGGAGCTGTTTTTT
CASTGDRDTGELFF
>TRBJ1-5|.|TRBV10-3|.|13
TGTGCCACCGCGGGGGTTGGCAATCAGCCCCAGCATTTT
CATAGVGNQPQHF
>TRBJ1-2|.|TRBV29-1|once|13
TGCAGCGCCGAAGGGAGGGTTGGTTATGGCTACACCTTC
CSAEGRVGYGYTF
>TRBJ2-2|.|TRBV19|.|16
TGTGCCAGTAGTATACTACAGACCTCGAACACCGGGGAGCTGTTTTTT
CASSILQTSNTGELFF
>TRBJ1-2|.|TRBV29-1|.|11
TGCAGTGTTCCAGGGTCCTATGGCTACACCTTC
CSVPGSYGYTF
>TRBJ1-2|TRBD1|TRBV7-9|.|14
TGTGCCAGCAGCCCGGGACAGAATAACTATGGCTACACCTTC
CASSPGQNNYGYTF
>TRBJ2-7|.|TRBV29-1|.|15
TGCAGCGTGGGGAGGGCAGGGGTGAAACCCTACGAGCAGTACTTC
CSVGRAGVKPYEQYF
>TRBJ2-7|TRBD1|TRBV6-1|.|14
TGTGCCAGCCGAGGGGACAGGGCCTCCTACGAGCAGTACTTC
CASRGDRASYEQYF